The 10 T cell receptor beta chains listed next were all sequenced from one sample in a study of blood T cell repertoires in COVID-19. Sequencing was performed with immunoSEQ multiplex PCR; in TCRdb, only in-frame clones are kept and a portion is missing. The data contain 60,000 to 80,000 clones, approximately 88% of them seen just once; the ten biggest clones take up 7.5% to 9%. Input material: peripheral blood. The source is a middle-aged man with active COVID-19.

V gene TRBV10-3 combines with J gene TRBJ1-1, with D hard to call. The V end was cut by 6 bases, the J end by 0 bases, with 11 bases between. This CDR3 region has 14 residues. Germline V gene lookup returns CDR1 ENHRY and CDR2 SYGVKD. Here the CDR3 reads CAIREGAMNTEAFF. The CDR3, as DNA: TGTGCCATCAGGGAAGGAGCCATGAACACTGAAGCTTTCTTT.

The chain has TRBV5-4 and TRBJ2-2, with a weak D call TRBD2 (6 bases). V gave up 2 bases and J gave up 1 base, with 9 bases separating them. The germline V gene encodes CDR1 SGHNT and CDR2 YYREEE (reference sequence). The CDR3 spans 15 residues. The CDR3 bases are TGTGCCAGCAGCTTCCCCGGGGGGAACACCGGGGAGCTGTTTTTT. Its translation: CASSFPGGNTGELFF.

V is TRBV5-4 and J is TRBJ2-5; 9 bases match TRBD2. V lost 2 bases to trimming and J lost 5 bases; unmatched junction nucleotides: 4. CDR3 size: 14 residues. The germline V gene encodes CDR1 SGHNT and CDR2 YYREEE (reference sequence). CDR3 region: CASSFSGGEETQYF. Written as DNA, the CDR3 is TGTGCCAGCAGCTTTAGCGGGGGCGAGGAGACCCAGTACTTC.

The rearrangement links TRBV6-6 to TRBJ2-7, with 10 positions matching TRBD1. V lost 5 bases to trimming and J lost 3 bases; unmatched junction nucleotides: 4. This CDR3 comprises 14 residues. Germline CDR1 reads MNHNY; CDR2 reads SVGAGI (reference sequence). Written as DNA, the CDR3 is TGTGCCAGCAGTCCCGGGACAGGGGTCTACGAGCAGTACTTC. It translates to CASSPGTGVYEQYF.

This clone was counted once. The chain combines TRBV5-1 with TRBJ2-3; TRBD2 matches 13 bases. CDR1 is SGHRS, CDR2 YFSETQ, per germline. The CDR3 length is 19 residues. The trim removed 4 bases at V and 6 bases at J, leaving 17 bases unmatched. CDR3 residues: CASSRGQELLAGGQDTQYF. The CDR3 DNA follows: TGCGCCAGCAGCAGGGGACAGGAATTACTAGCGGGAGGGCAGGATACGCAGTATTTT. Looking up the rest from reference TRBV5-1 and TRBJ2-3 gives the full variable domain: KAGVTQTPRYLIKTRGQQVTLSCSPISGHRSVSWYQQTPGQGLQFLFEYFSETQRNKGNFPGRFSGRQFSNSRSEMNVSTLELGDSALYLCASSRGQELLAGGQDTQYFGPGTRLTVL.

The V gene is TRBV5-1, the J gene TRBJ2-7; a weak D match, TRBD2 (5 bases). The CDR3 length is 14 residues. Germline lookup yields CDR1 SGHRS and CDR2 YFSETQ. With 2 bases removed from V and 1 base from J, the gap between germline ends came to 10 bases. CDR3 sequence reads: CASSFRGFSYEQYF. CDR3 DNA sequence: TGCGCCAGCAGCTTCCGGGGATTTTCCTACGAGCAGTACTTC. Supplemented by reference TRBV5-1 and TRBJ2-7, the full variable domain reads KAGVTQTPRYLIKTRGQQVTLSCSPISGHRSVSWYQQTPGQGLQFLFEYFSETQRNKGNFPGRFSGRQFSNSRSEMNVSTLELGDSALYLCASSFRGFSYEQYFGPGTRLTVT.

The chain is built from TRBV15 and TRBJ2-7; D gene ambiguous. Between the trimmed V and J ends, which lost 0 bases and 1 base, there was a span of 7 bases. The CDR3 extends over 14 amino acids. Germline V gene lookup returns CDR1 LNHNV and CDR2 YYDKDF (reference sequence). Here the CDR3 DNA reads TGTGCCACCAGCAGAGAACCAGATTCCTACGAGCAGTACTTC. Protein product: CATSREPDSYEQYF.

The CDR3 region has the DNA TGTGCCAGCACAGCCCGGGCAGGGTCCTCCTACAATGAGCAGTTCTTC. Encoded protein: CASTARAGSSYNEQFF. The chain uses TRBV6-6 and TRBJ2-1; a possible D gene is TRBD1 (5 bases). V shed 7 bases and J shed 0 bases, with 16 bases lying between them. CDR3 length equals 16 residues. CDR1 is MNHNY and CDR2 is SVGAGI in the germline V gene (reference sequence).

A single count supports this clone. J is TRBJ2-1 and V is TRBV5-1, with TRBD1 identical over 10 bases. J gave up 15 bases and V 4 bases, and 4 bases lay outside the gene matches. The CDR3 extends over 11 amino acids. Germline CDR1 is SGHRS and CDR2 is YFSETQ. This CDR3 is CASSVGTGVFF. The CDR3 nucleotides are TGCGCCAGCAGCGTCGGGACAGGGGTGTTCTTC.

This clone was counted only a few times. The chain links TRBV2 to TRBJ2-7, with D maybe TRBD1 (6 bases). The germline V gene has CDR1 SNHLY and CDR2 FYNNEI. V dropped 6 bases and J dropped 4 bases, with 13 bases sitting between them. The CDR3 is made up of 13 amino acids. DNA for the CDR3: TGTGCCAGCAGCGAGCCACAGGGTTACGAGCAGTACTTC. This encodes CASSEPQGYEQYF.